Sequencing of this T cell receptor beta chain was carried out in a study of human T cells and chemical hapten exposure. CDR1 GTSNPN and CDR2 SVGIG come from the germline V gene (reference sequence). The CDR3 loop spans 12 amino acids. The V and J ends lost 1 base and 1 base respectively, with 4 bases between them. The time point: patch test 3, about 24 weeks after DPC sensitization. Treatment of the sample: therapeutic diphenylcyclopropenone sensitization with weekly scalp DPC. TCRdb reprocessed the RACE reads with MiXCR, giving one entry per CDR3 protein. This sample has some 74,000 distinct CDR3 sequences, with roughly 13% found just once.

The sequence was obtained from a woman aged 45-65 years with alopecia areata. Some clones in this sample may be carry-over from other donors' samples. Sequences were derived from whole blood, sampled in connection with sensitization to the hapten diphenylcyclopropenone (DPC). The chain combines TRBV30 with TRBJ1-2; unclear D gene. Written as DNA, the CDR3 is TGTGCCTGGAGTGGAGATAACTATGGCTACACCTTC. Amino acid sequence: CAWSGDNYGYTF.